This T cell receptor (beta chain) originates from a study of OX40 agonist ivuxolimab in advanced cancers. TCRdb keeps only in-frame clones here, not all; method: immunoSEQ multiplex PCR. The sample records 65,000 to 90,000 clones, 70% to 90% being singletons. The CDR3 consists of 12 residues. Trimming left V 4 bases short and J 5 bases short, with 11 bases between. The germline V gene has CDR1 SQVTM and CDR2 ANQGSEA. J is TRBJ2-5 and V is TRBV29-1; D perhaps matches TRBD1 (6 bases). The source of this sequence is an adult with an advanced solid tumor such as melanoma, head and neck, liver or kidney cancer. Here the sequenced sample was CD4+ or CD8+ T cells sorted from blood, taken in a trial of the OX40 agonist ivuxolimab. The CDR3 here is CSVGARGETQYF. In DNA form, the CDR3 reads TGCAGCGTTGGTGCAAGGGGGGAGACCCAGTACTTC.